These 5 T cell receptor beta chains came from one sample sequenced in a study of cytomegalovirus exposure and HLA in healthy donors. The PCR made use of 60 Vbeta and 13 Jbeta primers. The repertoire was sequenced with immunoSEQ multiplex PCR; TCRdb's copy has only in-frame clones and lacks some. The sample carries fewer than 150,000 clones, 75% recorded once. The source material was PBMCs. The source is a young man in good health and CMV-seronegative.

The chain couples TRBV30 to TRBJ2-3; 8 bases match TRBD2. Trimming removed 7 bases from V and 0 bases from J; junction bases left unmatched: 6. This CDR3 has 14 amino acids. CDR1 and CDR2 (germline): GTSNPN, SVGIG (reference sequence). CDR3 sequence (DNA): TGTGCCTCCGCCGGGAGGGCCAGCACAGATACGCAGTATTTT. Translation gives CASAGRASTDTQYF. The full variable domain, its missing parts supplied by reference TRBV30 and TRBJ2-3, is SQTIHQWPATLVQPVGSPLSLECTVEGTSNPNLYWYRQAAGRGLQLLFYSVGIGQISSEVPQNLSASRPQDRQFILSSKKLLLSDSGFYLCASAGRASTDTQYFGPGTRLTVL.

This clone was observed a few times. This chain connects TRBV30 to TRBJ2-7, with 10 bases matching TRBD1. The CDR3 consists of 14 residues. V gave up 5 bases and J gave up 5 bases; unmatched junction bases: 9. CDR1 and CDR2 from the germline V gene are GTSNPN and SVGIG (reference sequence). Here the CDR3 DNA reads TGTGCCTGGGCCCGGGACAGGGGAATCCACGAGCAGTACTTC. Its protein product is CAWARDRGIHEQYF.

This clone showed up just a few times. The gene calls are TRBV28 and TRBJ1-1; possible D gene TRBD1, 6 bases. This CDR3 is 15 amino acids long. Germline V gives CDR1 MDHEN, CDR2 SYDVKM. Between the trimmed V and J ends, which lost 4 bases and 5 bases, there was a span of 17 bases. The CDR3: CASSSDRPRTTEAFF. CDR3 bases: TGTGCCAGCAGTTCCGACAGGCCAAGAACAACTGAAGCTTTCTTT.

The V and J genes are TRBV13 and TRBJ1-2; D gene uncertain. The CDR3 loop spans 12 amino acids. Germline loops: CDR1 PRHDT, CDR2 FYEKMQ (reference sequence). Trimming stripped 4 bases from V and 4 bases from J, with 7 bases between. The CDR3, as DNA: TGTGCCAGCAGCTCATCCGGCTATGGCTACACCTTC. Translation: CASSSSGYGYTF.

The rearrangement joins TRBV28 to TRBJ2-5; possibly TRBD2 for D (7 bases). Germline CDR1 and CDR2: MDHEN and SYDVKM. The CDR3 is 16 residues long. V shed 4 bases and J shed 6 bases, with 21 bases lying between them. The CDR3 nucleotides read TGTGCCAGCAGTTCCCCTAGAGGGGGGGGGCAGCAGACCCAGTACTTC. This gives the protein CASSSPRGGGQQTQYF.